This entry features one T cell receptor (beta chain) sequence. Its target is not known. The data belong to a study of radiotherapy plus CTLA-4 blockade in lung cancer. The CDR3 contains 15 residues. V was trimmed by 6 bases and J by 7 bases, leaving 20 bases between them. Germline V lookup: CDR1 SGHRS, CDR2 YFSETQ. Study results and limitations: Interferon-beta and early blood T cell clone dynamics reportedly predicted response best. An expansion of tumor-derived TCR clones occurred in blood after radiotherapy plus ipilimumab.

TCRdb's table, derived via immunoSEQ multiplex PCR, lists solely in-frame clones and lacks some. There are roughly 40,000 clones in the sample; 60% to 80% occur only once, and 20% to 25% lies in the top ten. Patients had chemo-refractory metastatic non-small-cell lung cancer and received focal radiation plus CTLA-4 blockade that used ipilimumab. The sequenced sample was peripheral blood, obtained from a patient treated with radiotherapy plus ipilimumab. J is TRBJ2-1 and V is TRBV5-1, with D possibly matching TRBD1 (6 bases). This sequence originates from a human donor with non-small cell lung cancer that progressed on radiotherapy plus ipilimumab. CDR3 in DNA: TGCGCCAGCACCGCTCGGCAGGGGTCGGGTAATGAGCAGTTCTTC. It specifies CASTARQGSGNEQFF.